This is a list of T cell receptor beta chains from one sample in a study of vaccination effects on CD4 cells after COVID-19. The antigens for these receptors are not known. Sequencing used immunoSEQ multiplex PCR; TCRdb keeps in-frame clones, though not all of them. The sample records roughly 32,000 clones, under 75% being singletons. The sample was CD4+ T cells from PBMCs cultured with HCoV-229E spike peptides, taken after COVID-19 vaccination. These TCRs come from a human donor who received a COVID-19 vaccine. CDR3s include the opening cysteine and the closing phenylalanine or tryptophan. The order of the fields is V gene, J gene, clone size, D gene, CDR3 DNA, CDR3 protein. D genes are given only for firm matches. Only some rows state a clone size, as once, few, many or a class for expanded clones.

>TRBV9|TRBJ2-1|few|TRBD2
TGTGCCAGCAGCGTATCCGGGACTAGCCTGGGGTTAGGTGAGCAGTTCTTC
CASSVSGTSLGLGEQFF
>TRBV5-1|TRBJ1-2|few|TRBD1
TGCGCCAGCAGCTTGGAGGGGACAGCCTATGGCTACACCTTC
CASSLEGTAYGYTF
>TRBV12-3/TRBV12-4|TRBJ1-6|.|TRBD1
TGTGCCAGCAGGGACAGGGGAGGTTCACCCCTCCACTTT
CASRDRGGSPLHF
>TRBV12-5|TRBJ1-5|.|.
TGTGCTAGTGGTTTGGTACTCGGTCAGCCCCAGCATTTT
CASGLVLGQPQHF
>TRBV18|TRBJ1-1|few|.
TGTGCCAGCTCACAATGGTCCGATGGTGAAGCTTTCTTT
CASSQWSDGEAFF
>TRBV9|TRBJ2-2|.|.
TGTGCCAGCAGCGTAACACAGCACACCGGGGAGCTGTTTTTT
CASSVTQHTGELFF
>TRBV6-5|TRBJ2-7|.|.
TGTGCCAGCAGTTATAGTAGTTCAACCTACGAGCAGTACTTC
CASSYSSSTYEQYF
>TRBV7-9|TRBJ1-2|.|TRBD1
TGTGCCAGCAGCACCCGACAGGGGGATTATGGCTACACCTTC
CASSTRQGDYGYTF
>TRBV3-1/TRBV3-2|TRBJ1-6|.|.
TGTGCCAGCAGCCGAGGGACCGCCGGTGGATCACCCCTCCACTTT
CASSRGTAGGSPLHF
>TRBV6-5|TRBJ1-1|.|.
TGTGCCAGCAGTACCCCAGGGAACACTGAAGCTTTCTTT
CASSTPGNTEAFF
>TRBV27|TRBJ1-1|.|.
TGTGCCAGCAGTATAAAACACTACACTGAAGCTTTCTTT
CASSIKHYTEAFF
>TRBV14|TRBJ2-5|.|.
TGTGCCAGCAGCCAAGCATGGTTAGGCCAGGGGACCCAGTACTTC
CASSQAWLGQGTQYF
>TRBV4-1|TRBJ2-1|.|TRBD2
TGCGCCAGCAGCCGGGGCGGACTAGTCCCATCCTACAATGAGCAGTTCTTC
CASSRGGLVPSYNEQFF
>TRBV7-2|TRBJ1-6|.|.
TGTGCCAGCAGCTTAGGCGCTTCCAATTCACCCCTCCACTTT
CASSLGASNSPLHF
>TRBV10-1|TRBJ2-3|few|.
TGCGCCAGCAGTGAAGTCGGGTCAGATACGCAGTATTTT
CASSEVGSDTQYF
>TRBV4-1|TRBJ2-5|few|TRBD1
TGCGCCAGCAGCGACAGGGAAAACCAAGAGACCCAGTACTTC
CASSDRENQETQYF
>TRBV27|TRBJ2-7|few|TRBD1
TGTGCCATGGGGGGACAGGATACCTCCTACGAGCAGTACTTC
CAMGGQDTSYEQYF
>TRBV11-3|TRBJ2-7|.|.
TGTGCCAGCAGCTTAGTTCGCGAGGGAGAGCAGTACTTC
CASSLVREGEQYF
>TRBV9|TRBJ1-3|.|.
TGTGCCAGCAGCCAGGTTTGGGGTACTGGAAACACCATATATTTT
CASSQVWGTGNTIYF
>TRBV27|TRBJ2-2|.|TRBD2
TGTGCCAGCAGTTCCTTCCCGACTAGCGGGAGGGGCACCGGGGAGCTGTTTTTT
CASSSFPTSGRGTGELFF
>TRBV5-1|TRBJ2-3|.|.
TGCGCCAGCAGCTTGTTCCTACAGGGGGGGACAGATACGCAGTATTTT
CASSLFLQGGTDTQYF
>TRBV7-6|TRBJ2-2|few|TRBD2
TGTGCCAGCAGCTCTGGGACTACTAAAACCGGGGAGCTGTTTTTT
CASSSGTTKTGELFF
>TRBV7-8|TRBJ1-2|.|TRBD1
TGTGCCAGCAGCTTAAGTTCGGGACAGGGATATGGCTACACCTTC
CASSLSSGQGYGYTF
>TRBV7-6|TRBJ2-5|.|.
TGTGCCAGCAGCTTAAAAGAGACCCAGTACTTC
CASSLKETQYF
>TRBV7-2|TRBJ1-6|.|.
TGTGCCAGCAGCTTTGTAGGGTTCGGTAATTCACCCCTCCACTTT
CASSFVGFGNSPLHF
>TRBV5-1|TRBJ2-5|.|.
TGCGCCAGCAGCTTTGCGGGCCTTTCTCAAGAGACCCAGTACTTC
CASSFAGLSQETQYF
>TRBV25-1|TRBJ1-2|.|.
TGTGCCAGCCAGACAGGAGGGGGGTATGGCTACACCTTC
CASQTGGGYGYTF
>TRBV5-3|TRBJ2-4|.|TRBD2
TGTGCCAGAAGCTTGATGTCTAGCGGGAGAGCAATAGCCAAAAACATTCAGTACTTC
CARSLMSSGRAIAKNIQYF
>TRBV4-1|TRBJ1-1|.|TRBD1
TGCGCCAGCAGCCCTCCGGACAGGGGGACCAACACTGAAGCTTTCTTT
CASSPPDRGTNTEAFF
>TRBV3-1/TRBV3-2|TRBJ2-7|.|.
TGTGCCAGCAGCCAAGCCCCAGACCGGGACATCTACGAGCAGTACTTC
CASSQAPDRDIYEQYF
>TRBV20-1|TRBJ1-2|.|.
TGCAGTGCTAGTCCCACGATGGACAGAAACTATGGCTACACCTTC
CSASPTMDRNYGYTF
>TRBV19|TRBJ1-4|.|.
TGTGCCAGTAGACCGGGGGGGTCTAATGAAAAACTGTTTTTT
CASRPGGSNEKLFF
>TRBV2|TRBJ2-5|.|.
TGTGCCAGCAGGGAGGTGGAGACCCAGTACTTC
CASREVETQYF
>TRBV5-4|TRBJ2-3|.|TRBD2
TGTGCCAGCAGCTGGAAACTAGCGGGAAACACAGATACGCAGTATTTT
CASSWKLAGNTDTQYF
>TRBV4-1|TRBJ2-1|few|TRBD2
TGCGCCAGCAGCCCTAGCGGGAGCTTCCTTGGCGAGCAGTTCTTC
CASSPSGSFLGEQFF
>TRBV27|TRBJ1-2|.|TRBD1
TGTGCCAGTAGTACCGGGACAGGGGGCGTCTATGGCTACACCTTC
CASSTGTGGVYGYTF
>TRBV18|TRBJ1-2|once|.
TGTGCCAGCTCACCACGAGCGGAAGGGGGTGGAGGTGGCGTCAGCTACACCTTC
CASSPRAEGGGGGVSYTF
>TRBV6-4|TRBJ2-2|.|.
TGTGCCAGCAGTGACGGGTTTCACGGGGAGCTGTTTTTT
CASSDGFHGELFF
>TRBV5-4|TRBJ1-3|.|.
TGTGCCAGCAGCTTGAGGGGGGGAAACACCATATATTTT
CASSLRGGNTIYF
>TRBV4-1|TRBJ1-3|.|.
TGCGCCAGCAGCCGCACCCCCAGGGAGGGTGGAAACACCATATATTTT
CASSRTPREGGNTIYF
>TRBV6-6|TRBJ2-3|.|.
TGTGCCAGCAGTTCACTCCGGGCTACGCAGTATTTT
CASSSLRATQYF
>TRBV30|TRBJ1-1|.|TRBD1
TGTGCCTGGAGAAAGGGACAGGTGGTAAGGGGCACTGAAGCTTTCTTT
CAWRKGQVVRGTEAFF
>TRBV6-5|TRBJ1-2|.|.
TGTGCCGCGGTGGGGTATGGCTACACCTTC
CAAVGYGYTF
>TRBV5-6|TRBJ1-3|.|.
TGTGCCAGCAGCTGGGGGGAAGGGAGGTCCGGAAACACCATATATTTT
CASSWGEGRSGNTIYF
>TRBV27|TRBJ2-7|.|.
TGTGCCAGCACCGCCTCTGGTAGGGTCTACGAGCAGTACTTC
CASTASGRVYEQYF
>TRBV4-1|TRBJ2-3|.|TRBD2
TGCGCCAGCAGCGAAAGCGGACTAGATCGAAATACGCAGTATTTT
CASSESGLDRNTQYF
>TRBV14|TRBJ2-1|.|TRBD1
TGTGCCAGCAGCCAAGTACCCGGACAGGGGGCATGGAATGAGCAGTTCTTC
CASSQVPGQGAWNEQFF
>TRBV19|TRBJ1-1|.|.
TGTGCCAGCAGCGGGGAAGGGATCACTGAAGCTTTCTTT
CASSGEGITEAFF
>TRBV7-2|TRBJ2-7|.|TRBD2
TGTGCCAGCAGCAACCGGGGGGGGAGCTCCTACGAGCAGTACTTC
CASSNRGGSSYEQYF
>TRBV5-5|TRBJ1-1|.|.
TGTGCCAGCAGCTTTGAGTGGGAAGGGTACTCGAACACTGAAGCTTTCTTT
CASSFEWEGYSNTEAFF
>TRBV7-9|TRBJ1-2|once|.
TGTGCCAGCAGCTTAGTAGATGGCTACACCTTC
CASSLVDGYTF
>TRBV27|TRBJ1-2|.|.
TGTGCCAGCAGTTTATTTGCAGGGAATTATGGCTACACCTTC
CASSLFAGNYGYTF
>TRBV18|TRBJ1-2|few|.
TGTGCCAGCTCACCACAGTTTAATGAAGCTAACTATGGCTACACCTTC
CASSPQFNEANYGYTF
>TRBV6-5|TRBJ2-2|.|.
TGTGCCAGCAGGAAGGGGGGCACCGGGGAGCTGTTTTTT
CASRKGGTGELFF
>TRBV5-5|TRBJ1-3|.|.
TGTGCCAGCAGCTGGCAGGGGTCTGGAAACACCATATATTTT
CASSWQGSGNTIYF